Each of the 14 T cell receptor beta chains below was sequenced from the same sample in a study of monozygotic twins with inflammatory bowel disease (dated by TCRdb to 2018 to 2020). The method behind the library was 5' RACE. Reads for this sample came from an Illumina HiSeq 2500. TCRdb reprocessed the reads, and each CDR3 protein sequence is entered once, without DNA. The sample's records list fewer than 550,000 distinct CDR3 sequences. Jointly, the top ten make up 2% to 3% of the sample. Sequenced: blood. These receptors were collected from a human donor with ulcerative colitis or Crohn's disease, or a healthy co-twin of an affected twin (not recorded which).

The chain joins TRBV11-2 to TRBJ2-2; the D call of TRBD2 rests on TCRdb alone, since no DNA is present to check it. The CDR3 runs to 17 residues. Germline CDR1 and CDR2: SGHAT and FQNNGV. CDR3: CASSFRSTSPNTGELFF.

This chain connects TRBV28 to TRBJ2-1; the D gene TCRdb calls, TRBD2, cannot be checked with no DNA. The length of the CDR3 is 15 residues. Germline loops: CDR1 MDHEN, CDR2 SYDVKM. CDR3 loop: CASSPGLAASREQFF.

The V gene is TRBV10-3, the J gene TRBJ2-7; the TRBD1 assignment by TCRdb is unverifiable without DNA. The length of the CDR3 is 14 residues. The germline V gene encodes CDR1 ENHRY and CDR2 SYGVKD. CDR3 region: CAISEGTGIYEQYF.

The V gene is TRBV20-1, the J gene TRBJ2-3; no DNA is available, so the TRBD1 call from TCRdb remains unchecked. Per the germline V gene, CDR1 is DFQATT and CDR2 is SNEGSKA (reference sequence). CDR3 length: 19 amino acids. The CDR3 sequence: CSARDIVQSKRLGTDTQYF.

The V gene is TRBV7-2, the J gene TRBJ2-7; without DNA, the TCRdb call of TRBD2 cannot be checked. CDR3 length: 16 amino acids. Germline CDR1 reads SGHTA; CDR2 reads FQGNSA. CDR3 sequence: CASSSELLAGFDEQYF.

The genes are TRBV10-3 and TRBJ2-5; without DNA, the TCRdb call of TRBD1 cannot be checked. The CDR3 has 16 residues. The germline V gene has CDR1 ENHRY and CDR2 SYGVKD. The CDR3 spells CAISEPRGQWGETQYF.

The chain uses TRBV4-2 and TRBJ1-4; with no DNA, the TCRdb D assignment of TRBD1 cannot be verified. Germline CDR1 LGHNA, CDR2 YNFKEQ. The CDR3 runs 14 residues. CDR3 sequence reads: CASSPGTVREKLFF.

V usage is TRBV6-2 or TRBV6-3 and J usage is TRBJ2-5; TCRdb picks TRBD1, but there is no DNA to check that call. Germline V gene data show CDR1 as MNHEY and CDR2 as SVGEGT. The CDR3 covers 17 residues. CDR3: CASIGFRSGTGRETQYF.

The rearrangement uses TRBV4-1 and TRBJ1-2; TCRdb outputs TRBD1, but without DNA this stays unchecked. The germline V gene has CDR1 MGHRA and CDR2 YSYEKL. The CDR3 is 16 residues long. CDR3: CASSQDHGQTTYGYTF.

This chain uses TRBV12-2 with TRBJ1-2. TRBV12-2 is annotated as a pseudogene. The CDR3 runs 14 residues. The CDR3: CASRRRSTDYGYTF.

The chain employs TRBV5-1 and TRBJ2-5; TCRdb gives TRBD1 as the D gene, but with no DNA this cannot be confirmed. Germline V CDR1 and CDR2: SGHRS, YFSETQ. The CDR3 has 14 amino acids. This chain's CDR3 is CASSEGTGGETQYF. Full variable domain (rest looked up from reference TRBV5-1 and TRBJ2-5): KAGVTQTPRYLIKTRGQQVTLSCSPISGHRSVSWYQQTPGQGLQFLFEYFSETQRNKGNFPGRFSGRQFSNSRSEMNVSTLELGDSALYLCASSEGTGGETQYFGPGTRLLVL.

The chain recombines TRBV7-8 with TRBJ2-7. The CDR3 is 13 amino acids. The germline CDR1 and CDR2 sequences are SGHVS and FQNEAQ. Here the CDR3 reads CASSLVHGVEQYF.

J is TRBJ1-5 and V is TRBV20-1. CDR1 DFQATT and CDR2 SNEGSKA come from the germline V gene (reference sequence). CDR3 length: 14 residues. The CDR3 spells CSARRSDGNQPQHF.

CDR3 amino acids: CSARQGSGANVLTF. This chain uses TRBV20-1 with TRBJ2-6. Looked up from germline, CDR1 is DFQATT and CDR2 is SNEGSKA (reference sequence). The CDR3 is 14 amino acids.